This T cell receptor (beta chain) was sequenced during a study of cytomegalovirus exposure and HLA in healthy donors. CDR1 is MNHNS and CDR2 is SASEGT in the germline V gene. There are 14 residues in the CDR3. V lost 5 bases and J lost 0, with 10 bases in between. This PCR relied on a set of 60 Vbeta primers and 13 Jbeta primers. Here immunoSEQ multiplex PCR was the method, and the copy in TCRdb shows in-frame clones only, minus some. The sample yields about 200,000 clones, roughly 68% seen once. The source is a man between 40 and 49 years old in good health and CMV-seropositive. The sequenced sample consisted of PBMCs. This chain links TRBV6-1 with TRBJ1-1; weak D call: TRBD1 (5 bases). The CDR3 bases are TGTGCCAGCAGTCTCGACAGTGTGAACACTGAAGCTTTCTTT. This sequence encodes CASSLDSVNTEAFF.